The 16 T cell receptor beta chains reported below all come from one sample, sequenced in a study of T cells in Graves' hyperthyroidism and ophthalmopathy. Amplification of TCR beta CDR3 regions was performed using RNA transcripts as template. The TCR CDR3 was amplified in a first-round RT-PCR using the HTBI primer set. TCRdb ran MiXCR on the multiplex PCR reads and lists one entry per CDR3 protein. The sample records around 380,000 distinct CDR3 sequences, approximately 12% being singletons. Input material: blood. These receptors all come from a man aged 25-45 years with Graves' hyperthyroidism that later progressed to Graves' ophthalmopathy.

This clonotype was observed at least ten times. The genes are TRBV28 and TRBJ2-5; D is possibly TRBD2 (6 bases). CDR3 length equals 14 residues. The germline V gene has CDR1 MDHEN and CDR2 SYDVKM. The V gene lost 6 bases and the J gene lost 5 bases, with 16 bases spanning the gap. The DNA for the CDR3 is TGTGCCAGCAGCCGGGACTCTAGCTATGAGACCCAGTACTTC. Protein: CASSRDSSYETQYF.

This chain uses TRBV4-1 with TRBJ2-2, with D hard to call. The CDR3 length is 14 residues. V was shortened by 0 bases and J by 5 bases, with 7 bases between the two germline ends. From germline, CDR1 is MGHRA and CDR2 YSYEKL. The CDR3 protein is CASSQDWQTGELFF. The CDR3 coding sequence is TGCGCCAGCAGCCAAGATTGGCAAACCGGGGAGCTGTTTTTT.

This clonotype was observed at least ten times. The chain carries TRBV20-1 and TRBJ2-5; TRBD1 matches at 11 bases. The ends lost 6 bases at V and 2 bases at J; junction bases unmatched: 2. Germline loops: CDR1 DFQATT, CDR2 SNEGSKA (reference sequence). The CDR3 extends over 13 amino acids. The CDR3 DNA reads TGCAGTGCCGGACAGGGGGCTCAAGAGACCCAGTACTTC. Residues: CSAGQGAQETQYF.

Details on this clonotype: With a much larger clone just one base away, this may be a read error. The chain links TRBV12-3 or TRBV12-4 to TRBJ1-6; 9 bases map to TRBD1. The trim removed 5 bases at V and 14 bases at J, leaving 10 bases unmatched. The CDR3 covers 14 residues. CDR3 bases: TGTGCCAGCAGTCCCCCCAGGACAGGGGATACCCTCCACTTT. Its translation is CASSPPRTGDTLHF.

The sample holds many counts of this clonotype. This chain joins TRBV24-1 and TRBJ1-5; TRBD1 might be the D (5 bases). CDR3 size: 14 residues. Germline V gene sequence: CDR1 KGHDR, CDR2 SFDVKD. V shed 5 bases and J shed 4 bases, with 11 bases lying between them. The CDR3, as DNA: TGTGCCACCAGTGGCACAGGTGATAATCAGCCCCAGCATTTT. Its protein is CATSGTGDNQPQHF.

This clonotype was recorded at least ten times. V gene TRBV12-3 or TRBV12-4 combines with J gene TRBJ2-1, with 11 bases that match TRBD2. CDR3 length equals 14 residues. J lost 8 bases, V lost 6 bases, and 6 bases had no gene match. CDR3 coding DNA: TGTGCCAGCAGCAAACTAGCGGGGGTTGATGAGCAGTTCTTC. Translation gives CASSKLAGVDEQFF.

This chain links TRBV12-3 or TRBV12-4 with TRBJ2-7; 7 positions match TRBD2. The V and J ends lost 3 bases and 0 bases, in that order; junction bases with no gene match: 8. There are 16 residues in the CDR3. The CDR3 here is CASSFGMSGASYEQYF. In nucleotides, the CDR3 is TGTGCCAGCAGTTTTGGAATGAGCGGGGCCTCCTACGAGCAGTACTTC.

This clonotype was detected only a few times. This chain links TRBV4-1 with TRBJ2-7; TRBD1 matches at 7 bases. Germline CDR1 and CDR2: MGHRA and YSYEKL. This CDR3 contains 15 residues. The J segment lost 4 bases and the V segment lost 3 bases, leaving 9 bases of the junction unmatched. The CDR3 here is CASSQPRDRAYEQYF. CDR3 nucleotides: TGCGCCAGCAGCCAGCCCCGGGACAGAGCTTACGAGCAGTACTTC.

The CDR3 sequence is CASRTRLAGGTDTQYF. CDR3 nucleotide sequence: TGTGCCAGCAGAACGAGACTAGCGGGGGGGACAGATACGCAGTATTTT. The rearrangement links TRBV6-1 to TRBJ2-3; 14 positions match TRBD2. The length of the CDR3 is 16 residues. With 6 bases clipped from V and 3 bases from J, the junction kept 5 bases outside the gene matches. The germline gives CDR1 MNHNS, CDR2 SASEGT.

The sample holds many counts of this clonotype. The V gene is TRBV29-1, the J gene TRBJ2-4, with 9 bases matching TRBD1. This CDR3 comprises 13 residues. V shed 6 bases, J shed 6 bases, and the junction held 6 bases outside the gene matches. CDR1 and CDR2 from the germline V gene are SQVTM and ANQGSEA. The CDR3 loop is CSVVPGQGNIQYF. Here the CDR3 DNA reads TGCAGCGTCGTGCCGGGACAGGGAAACATTCAGTACTTC.

This rearrangement joins TRBV9 to TRBJ1-1; 9 bases align to TRBD1. Germline V gene data show CDR1 as SGDLS and CDR2 as YYNGEE. V shed 0 bases, J shed 4 bases, and the junction held 4 bases outside the gene matches. The CDR3 loop spans 15 amino acids. CDR3 sequence (DNA): TGTGCCAGCAGCGTAGAAGGGACAGGGACCACTGAAGCTTTCTTT. The encoded protein is CASSVEGTGTTEAFF.

This clonotype was seen many times. CDR3 sequence reads: CASSHRLGPTIPSDTQYF. CDR3 nucleotides: TGTGCCAGCAGCCACAGACTAGGCCCCACGATACCATCAGATACGCAGTATTTT. The V and J genes are TRBV3-1 and TRBJ2-3, with a possible D match to TRBD2 (6 bases). The CDR3 length is 18 residues. V was pared by 3 bases and J by 4 bases, with 23 bases between. The germline CDR1 and CDR2 sequences are LGHDT and YNNKEL (reference sequence).

This clonotype was seen ten or more times. V and J are TRBV13 and TRBJ2-3, with 8 nucleotides matching TRBD2. The CDR3 spans 17 residues. The germline CDR1 and CDR2 sequences are PRHDT and FYEKMQ (reference sequence). Trimming at V came to 5 bases and at J to 0 bases, leaving 10 bases not matched to a gene. CDR3 sequence: CASSPSASGGSTDTQYF. The DNA of the CDR3 is TGTGCCAGCAGCCCCAGCGCCAGCGGGGGTAGCACAGATACGCAGTATTTT.

This clonotype appeared many times. The V call is TRBV7-9, the J call TRBJ1-5; tentative D call: TRBD1 (5 bases). This CDR3 has 18 amino acids. With 5 bases removed from V and 2 bases from J, the gap between germline ends came to 22 bases. The germline V gene encodes CDR1 SEHNR and CDR2 FQNEAQ (reference sequence). As DNA, the CDR3 is TGTGCCAGCAGCCACAGTGGGGGGGGGGATATGCGCAATCAGCCCCAGCATTTT. It codes for CASSHSGGGDMRNQPQHF.

This clonotype was picked up a small number of times. This chain links TRBV7-3 with TRBJ2-2, with D possibly matching TRBD2 (6 bases). Germline V lookup: CDR1 SGHTA, CDR2 FQGTGA. Trimming left V 6 bases short and J 8 bases short, with 13 bases between. The CDR3 totals 13 residues. CDR3: CASSLAAGGELFF. The CDR3 DNA reads as TGTGCCAGCAGTTTAGCCGCGGGGGGGGAGCTGTTTTTT.

The V gene is TRBV5-8, the J gene TRBJ1-6; 8 bases line up with TRBD1. Germline lookup yields CDR1 SGHTS and CDR2 YDEGEE. Unmatched junction bases numbered 12, after V lost 4 bases and J lost 0 bases. CDR3 length: 19 amino acids. The CDR3 region is CASSPLGRQGSSYNSPLHF. CDR3 in DNA: TGTGCCAGCAGCCCTTTGGGGCGACAGGGGAGCTCCTATAATTCACCCCTCCACTTT. Full variable domain (missing parts from reference TRBV5-8 and TRBJ1-6): EAGVTQSPTHLIKTRGQQATLRCSPISGHTSVYWYQQALGLGLQFLLWYDEGEERNRGNFPPRFSGRQFPNYSSELNVNALELEDSALYLCASSPLGRQGSSYNSPLHFGNGTRLTVT.